This T cell receptor (beta chain) was captured by sequencing in a study of blood T cell repertoires in COVID-19. Looking at the study overall: Donors in the United States, Italy and Spain gave samples during acute or convalescent COVID-19. Sample material is recorded as cDNA or gDNA derived from T cells, B-cell-depleted T cells, or PBMCs.

Per the authors' pipeline: Nucleated cell counts were estimated from reference gene primer amplification. Using immunoSEQ multiplex PCR, the repertoire was profiled, and TCRdb retains in-frame clones only, with some absent. That table gives V, J and clone size, and the DNA gave D and trimming. Counted here are 300,000 to 400,000 clones, roughly 86% occurring once; the ten biggest clones make up about 2.3%. Seattle's cohort entered during active infection and was followed longitudinally. Trimming removed 1 base from V and 4 bases from J; junction bases left unmatched: 3. The CDR3 extends over 14 amino acids. Germline CDR1 SGHKS, CDR2 YYEKEE (reference sequence).

This chain uses TRBV5-5 with TRBJ2-7; TRBD1 matches at 9 bases. The sample consisted of peripheral blood. This TCR was sampled from a woman aged 55-70 years with COVID-19, enrolled during active disease. CDR3 bases: TGTGCCAGCAGCTTGCCGACAGGGGGGTACGAGCAGTACTTC. This codes for CASSLPTGGYEQYF.